This T cell receptor (beta chain) was observed in a study of T cells in Graves' hyperthyroidism and ophthalmopathy. Study-level results: Most thyroid-expanded clonotypes above 0.001 were also found in blood. Ophthalmopathy prediction by the model preceded onset by a median about 6 months.

In this sample, this clonotype turned up many times. The antigen is unknown. What was amplified from RNA transcripts were TCR beta CDR3 regions. TCR CDR3 underwent first-round RT-PCR with the HTBI primer set. MiXCR, run by TCRdb on the multiplex PCR reads, gives a single entry per CDR3 protein. The sample has hundreds of thousands of distinct CDR3 sequences, roughly 14% seen once. Thyroid ultrasound and orbital computed tomography, with clinical symptoms and serum thyroxine and TRAb, informed diagnoses. Approximately 10 ml of fresh peripheral blood supplied the PBMCs. Germline CDR1 is MNHEY and CDR2 is SVGEGT. This CDR3 contains 14 residues. Trimming stripped 0 bases from V and 7 bases from J, with 12 bases between.

Sequencing input: blood. The clonotype originates from a woman in her forties with Graves' ophthalmopathy. The chain has TRBV6-2 or TRBV6-3 and TRBJ1-2; D may be TRBD1 (5 bases). The CDR3 spells CASSYSDSLRGYTF. CDR3 sequence (DNA): TGTGCCAGCAGTTACTCAGACAGCCTTCGTGGCTACACCTTC.